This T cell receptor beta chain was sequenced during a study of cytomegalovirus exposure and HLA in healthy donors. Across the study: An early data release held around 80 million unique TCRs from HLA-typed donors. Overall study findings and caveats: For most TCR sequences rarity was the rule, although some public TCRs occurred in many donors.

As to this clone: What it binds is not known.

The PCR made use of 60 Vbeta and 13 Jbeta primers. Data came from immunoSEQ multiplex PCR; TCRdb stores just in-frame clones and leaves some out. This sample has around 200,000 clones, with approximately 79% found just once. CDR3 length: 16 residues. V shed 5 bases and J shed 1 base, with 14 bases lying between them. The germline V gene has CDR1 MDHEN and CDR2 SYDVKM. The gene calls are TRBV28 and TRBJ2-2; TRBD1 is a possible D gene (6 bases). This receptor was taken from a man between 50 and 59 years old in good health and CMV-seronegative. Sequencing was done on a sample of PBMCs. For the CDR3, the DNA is TGTGCCAGCAGTCCCCGCACAGGGTTGAACACCGGGGAGCTGTTTTTT. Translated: CASSPRTGLNTGELFF.